Following are 29 T cell receptor beta chains from one sample sequenced in a study of blood T cell repertoires in COVID-19. Some clones are missing from TCRdb's copy, which holds only in-frame ones; the method was immunoSEQ multiplex PCR. This sample has about 130,000 clones, with around 87% found just once. Sequencing was done on a sample of peripheral blood. The source of these receptors is a woman between 55 and 75 years old with acute or convalescent COVID-19.

V gene TRBV11-2 combines with J gene TRBJ2-1; the D gene is possibly TRBD2 (6 bases). The CDR3 is 15 residues long. From germline, CDR1 is SGHAT and CDR2 FQNNGV. The ends were cut back, 5 bases at V and 7 bases at J, with 18 bases in the middle. DNA of the CDR3: TGTGCCAGCAGCCCCGGTATGGGGAGGAGAAATGAGCAGTTCTTC. As protein: CASSPGMGRRNEQFF.

V gene TRBV3-1 (or the pseudogene TRBV3-2) combines with J gene TRBJ1-3; unclear D gene. The CDR3 contains 16 residues. V gave up 4 bases and J gave up 0 bases, with 13 bases separating them. CDR1 is LGHDT and CDR2 is YNNKEL in the germline V gene (reference sequence). DNA for the CDR3: TGTGCCAGCAGCCCCACCCGGTCCCACTCTGGAAACACCATATATTTT. This translates into CASSPTRSHSGNTIYF.

This clone was picked up a small number of times. V gene TRBV30 combines with J gene TRBJ1-6; no reliable D call. The CDR3 loop spans 14 amino acids. Looked up from germline, CDR1 is GTSNPN and CDR2 is SVGIG (reference sequence). Trimming removed 4 bases from V and 1 base from J, with 8 bases in between. CDR3 in amino acids: CAWTPGSYNSPLHF. The CDR3 DNA is TGTGCCTGGACGCCGGGGTCCTATAATTCACCCCTCCACTTT.

The V gene is TRBV5-8, the J gene TRBJ1-2; the D is unclear. Germline CDR1 SGHTS, CDR2 YDEGEE. The CDR3 has 12 residues. V lost 10 bases and J 7 bases, leaving 17 bases between the germline ends. The CDR3 is CALTVLRSGYTF. CDR3 coding DNA: TGTGCCCTGACTGTGTTGAGGTCTGGCTACACCTTC.

The table lists this clone with a count of one. V gene TRBV13 combines with J gene TRBJ2-7; TRBD1 might be the D (5 bases). This CDR3 has 14 residues. Germline V lookup: CDR1 PRHDT, CDR2 FYEKMQ (reference sequence). Between the trimmed V and J ends, which lost 2 bases and 6 bases, there was a span of 14 bases. The CDR3 region is CASSLQQGPREQYF. The CDR3 nucleotides read TGTGCCAGCAGCTTACAGCAGGGCCCACGCGAGCAGTACTTC.

The V and J genes are TRBV5-6 and TRBJ2-1, with TRBD1 matching over 9 bases. Per germline, CDR1 SGHDT and CDR2 YYEEEE. The V and J ends lost 4 bases and 4 bases, in that order; junction bases with no gene match: 6. The CDR3 sequence is 15 residues long. As DNA, the CDR3 is TGTGCCAGCAGCCTGGGACAGGGCGGGTACAATGAGCAGTTCTTC. This sequence encodes CASSLGQGGYNEQFF.

The chain links TRBV12-5 to TRBJ2-5; D may be TRBD2 (6 bases). Germline-derived CDR1 and CDR2 are LGHNT and FRNRAP. Trimming stripped 6 bases from V and 5 bases from J, with 10 bases between. The CDR3 runs 12 residues. CDR3 nucleotides: TGTGCTAGTGGCGGGAGCGGGGAGACCCAGTACTTC. Residues: CASGGSGETQYF.

The rearrangement links TRBV9 to TRBJ1-1; D perhaps matches TRBD1 (6 bases). Trimming left V 0 bases short and J 3 bases short, with 21 bases between. The CDR3 spans 18 residues. Germline loops: CDR1 SGDLS, CDR2 YYNGEE. The chain's CDR3 is CASSVGFSGAGRDTEAFF. CDR3 DNA sequence: TGTGCCAGCAGCGTAGGATTTTCGGGGGCAGGGAGGGACACTGAAGCTTTCTTT.

This clone was seen once. This chain connects TRBV2 to TRBJ2-7, with TRBD2 matching over 7 bases. J gave up 4 bases and V 6 bases, and 9 bases lay outside the gene matches. Germline V gene sequence: CDR1 SNHLY, CDR2 FYNNEI. The CDR3 spans 14 residues. CDR3 region: CASRAGTTLYEQYV. The CDR3 DNA is TGTGCCAGCAGGGCCGGGACTACCCTATACGAGCAGTACGTC.

The table lists this clone with a few counts. Different DNA sequences within this sample yield the same CDR3. This chain uses TRBV3-1 (or the pseudogene TRBV3-2) with TRBJ1-2; 7 bases agree with TRBD1. J lost 4 bases, V lost 5 bases, and 4 bases had no gene match. The CDR3 is 13 amino acids. Germline loops: CDR1 LGHDT, CDR2 YNNKEL (reference sequence). The CDR3 coding sequence is TGTGCCAGCAGCACCGGGACAGCCTATGGCTACACCTTC. Its translation: CASSTGTAYGYTF.

V gene TRBV5-8 combines with J gene TRBJ1-1, with D perhaps matching TRBD1 (5 bases). Germline V gene sequence: CDR1 SGHTS, CDR2 YDEGEE. This CDR3 has 16 amino acids. Trimming took 2 bases from V and 0 from J, leaving 14 bases between them. The CDR3 reads CASSFAWDSVNTEAFF. As DNA, the CDR3 is TGTGCCAGCAGCTTTGCCTGGGACTCAGTGAACACTGAAGCTTTCTTT.

The chain employs TRBV3-1 (or the pseudogene TRBV3-2) and TRBJ1-5, with TRBD1 matching 8 bases. Germline assignment: CDR1 LGHDT and CDR2 YNNKEL (reference sequence). This CDR3 contains 20 residues. V trimming: 2 bases; J trimming: 5 bases; junction bases outside the gene matches: 20. The CDR3, as DNA: TGTGCCAGCAGCCAACCTTCTGTATCGGACAGGGTAGTGATAGATCAGCCCCAGCATTTT. Protein product: CASSQPSVSDRVVIDQPQHF.

This clone was seen once. V usage is TRBV30 and J usage is TRBJ2-7; 10 positions agree with TRBD1. The CDR3 extends over 16 amino acids. Germline CDR1 GTSNPN, CDR2 SVGIG (reference sequence). The V segment lost 2 bases and the J segment 6 bases; nucleotides outside the gene matches: 13. The DNA for the CDR3 is TGTGCCTGGAGTTCCAAAGACAGGGGGCGTGTTGTCGAGCAGTACGTC. This encodes CAWSSKDRGRVVEQYV.

V is TRBV6-5 and J is TRBJ2-7, with TRBD1 identical over 7 bases. CDR3 size: 14 residues. Germline lookup yields CDR1 MNHEY and CDR2 SVGAGI. Losses at the gene ends were 8 bases for V and 0 bases for J; bases not matched to a gene: 7. Here the CDR3 DNA reads TGTGCCAGCGACCGGGGACAGAACTCCTACGAGCAGTACGTC. Encoded protein: CASDRGQNSYEQYV.

The chain is built from TRBV30 and TRBJ1-5, with 8 bases lining up with TRBD1. The germline CDR1 and CDR2 sequences are GTSNPN and SVGIG (reference sequence). V lost 5 bases, J lost 3 bases, and 6 bases stayed unmatched. The CDR3 totals 14 residues. DNA for the CDR3: TGTGCCTGGGGGGGGACAGGAAACAATCAGCCCCAGCATTTT. Translation: CAWGGTGNNQPQHF.

This chain joins TRBV18 and TRBJ1-1, with a weak D call TRBD1 (6 bases). Germline CDR1 KGHSH, CDR2 LQKENI. Trimming stripped 2 bases from V and 1 base from J, with 8 bases between. This CDR3 is built from 14 residues. DNA of the CDR3: TGTGCCAGCTCACCAAGGACAGCGAACACTGAAGCTTTCTTT. Translation: CASSPRTANTEAFF. Complete variable domain (other parts from reference TRBV18 and TRBJ1-1): NAGVMQNPRHLVRRRGQEARLRCSPMKGHSHVYWYRQLPEEGLKFMVYLQKENIIDESGMPKERFSAEFPKEGPSILRIQQVVRGDSAAYFCASSPRTANTEAFFGQGTRLTVV.

The chain joins TRBV5-1 to TRBJ2-7, with D perhaps TRBD2 (6 bases). Germline loops: CDR1 SGHRS, CDR2 YFSETQ. This CDR3 is built from 14 residues. With 4 bases removed from V and 6 bases from J, the gap between germline ends came to 17 bases. CDR3 sequence (DNA): TGCGCCAGCAGCAAGACTAGTGAAGCTATCGAGCAGTACTTC. This codes for CASSKTSEAIEQYF.

The chain recombines TRBV2 with TRBJ2-7; TRBD2 aligns across 11 bases. After removal of 11 bases from V and 4 bases from J, the junction contained 4 bases not matched to a gene. CDR1 is SNHLY and CDR2 is FYNNEI in the germline V gene. There are 12 residues in the CDR3. The CDR3 sequence is CASTSGSYEQYF. DNA of the CDR3: TGTGCCTCCACTAGCGGGAGTTACGAGCAGTACTTC.

V is TRBV19 and J is TRBJ1-5; 8 nucleotides agree with TRBD1. Germline trimming cut 5 bases from V and 10 bases from J; bases unmatched to any gene: 7. Germline V gene data show CDR1 as LNHDA and CDR2 as SQIVND (reference sequence). The CDR3 covers 13 residues. CDR3 sequence (DNA): TGTGCCAGTAGTCGCGACAGGGGAGAACCCCAGCATTTT. Its protein product is CASSRDRGEPQHF.

V is TRBV29-1 and J is TRBJ2-7; TRBD2 is a possible D gene (6 bases). The CDR3 length is 14 residues. Germline assignment: CDR1 SQVTM and CDR2 ANQGSEA. V was pared by 0 bases and J by 1 base, with 10 bases between. The CDR3 region has the DNA TGCAGCGTTGAAGAGGGAGGCAGTTCCTACGAGCAGTACTTC. It specifies CSVEEGGSSYEQYF.

This chain links TRBV29-1 with TRBJ1-5; D not certain. The CDR3 spans 15 residues. Germline V gives CDR1 SQVTM, CDR2 ANQGSEA. The V end was cut by 4 bases, the J end by 0 bases, with 13 bases between. This CDR3 is CSVAEDTYSNQPQHF. CDR3 sequence (DNA): TGCAGCGTTGCTGAAGACACCTATAGCAATCAGCCCCAGCATTTT.

The chain links TRBV19 to TRBJ1-2; 7 bases map to TRBD1. The length of the CDR3 is 14 residues. V gave up 3 bases and J gave up 5 bases; unmatched junction bases: 6. Germline values: CDR1 LNHDA, CDR2 SQIVND (reference sequence). CDR3 in amino acids: CASSMQGQLYGYTF. The CDR3 DNA reads TGTGCCAGTAGTATGCAGGGACAGCTATATGGCTACACCTTC.

V gene TRBV5-6 combines with J gene TRBJ2-5; perhaps TRBD1 as D (6 bases). The V and J ends lost 0 bases and 4 bases respectively, with 13 bases between them. Germline lookup yields CDR1 SGHDT and CDR2 YYEEEE. The CDR3 loop spans 15 amino acids. CDR3 nucleotides: TGTGCCAGCAGCTTGGGGGGGCGTGGTCCAGAGACCCAGTACTTC. Translating it yields CASSLGGRGPETQYF.

V usage is TRBV19 and J usage is TRBJ1-5; the D gene is possibly TRBD1 (5 bases). The V and J ends lost 6 bases and 2 bases respectively, with 11 bases between them. This CDR3 is built from 14 residues. The V gene's germline CDR1 is LNHDA and CDR2 SQIVND (reference sequence). CDR3 DNA: TGTGCCAGTAGGTCGGACACTCGCAATCAGCCCCAGCATTTT. Translating gives CASRSDTRNQPQHF.

The chain carries TRBV19 and TRBJ2-3; 8 bases fit TRBD2. J was trimmed by 3 bases and V by 1 base; bases with no gene match: 3. The CDR3 extends over 15 amino acids. Germline V gene data show CDR1 as LNHDA and CDR2 as SQIVND (reference sequence). The CDR3 sequence is CASSIGGGRTDTQYF. The CDR3 nucleotides are TGTGCCAGTAGTATAGGGGGCGGGAGGACAGATACGCAGTATTTT.

This clone was recorded a few times. This chain joins TRBV20-1 and TRBJ2-1, with unresolved D. Germline CDR1 reads DFQATT; CDR2 reads SNEGSKA (reference sequence). The V gene lost 6 bases and the J gene lost 9 bases, with 12 bases spanning the gap. The CDR3 sequence is 11 residues long. The CDR3 loop is CSAKSITEQFF. The CDR3 nucleotides read TGCAGTGCCAAAAGCATCACTGAGCAGTTCTTC.

This clone was found a few times. The chain recombines TRBV9 with TRBJ2-1; 14 bases agree with TRBD2. Germline assignment: CDR1 SGDLS and CDR2 YYNGEE. V gave up 2 bases and J gave up 7 bases; unmatched junction bases: 8. The CDR3 contains 17 residues. This CDR3 is CASSVEGTSGSRNEQFF. The CDR3 nucleotides are TGTGCCAGCAGCGTGGAAGGGACTAGCGGGAGTAGGAATGAGCAGTTCTTC.

This chain uses TRBV28 with TRBJ1-1; 9 nucleotides agree with TRBD1. Germline trimming cut 7 bases from V and 3 bases from J; bases unmatched to any gene: 15. CDR1 is MDHEN, CDR2 SYDVKM, per germline. This CDR3 is 17 amino acids long. Here the CDR3 reads CASNDPGQGFEYTEAFF. The CDR3 DNA sequence: TGTGCCAGCAACGACCCCGGACAGGGGTTCGAGTACACTGAAGCTTTCTTT.

The V gene is TRBV5-1, the J gene TRBJ2-5; the D gene is possibly TRBD1 (7 bases). Deletions cut 4 bases from V and 1 base from J, with 20 bases between. This CDR3 comprises 17 residues. Per the germline V gene, CDR1 is SGHRS and CDR2 is YFSETQ. CDR3 in DNA: TGCGCCAGCAGCCCGGGGGTGACAGGGTGGGCCCAAGAGACCCAGTACTTC. Translation gives CASSPGVTGWAQETQYF.